This T cell receptor (beta chain) was identified in a study of prognosis after radiotherapy for stage I lung cancer. V shed 0 bases, J shed 3 bases, and the junction held 5 bases outside the gene matches. CDR1 and CDR2 (germline): MGHRA, YSYEKL. This CDR3 spans 15 amino acids. This clonotype was detected ten times or more. From genomic DNA, two-round multiplex PCR was used to amplify TCR beta CDR3. It was primers specific to each TRBV and TRBJ gene that first-round PCR used. TCRdb re-analysed the multiplex PCR reads in MiXCR, keeping a single row per CDR3 protein. The top ten hold around 41% of the sample, which has roughly 13,000 distinct CDR3 sequences, 35% to 40% seen once. Two separate time points each saw a draw of 6 to 6.5 milliliters of peripheral blood.

This TCR derives from a donor of 50 years or more with non-small cell lung cancer. This rearrangement joins TRBV4-1 to TRBJ2-7; 7 nucleotides line up with TRBD2. The sample here was PBMCs, taken before or after stereotactic body radiation therapy (not recorded which). This CDR3 reads CASSQDGTKFYEQYF. CDR3 in DNA: TGCGCCAGCAGCCAAGATGGGACTAAGTTCTACGAGCAGTACTTC.